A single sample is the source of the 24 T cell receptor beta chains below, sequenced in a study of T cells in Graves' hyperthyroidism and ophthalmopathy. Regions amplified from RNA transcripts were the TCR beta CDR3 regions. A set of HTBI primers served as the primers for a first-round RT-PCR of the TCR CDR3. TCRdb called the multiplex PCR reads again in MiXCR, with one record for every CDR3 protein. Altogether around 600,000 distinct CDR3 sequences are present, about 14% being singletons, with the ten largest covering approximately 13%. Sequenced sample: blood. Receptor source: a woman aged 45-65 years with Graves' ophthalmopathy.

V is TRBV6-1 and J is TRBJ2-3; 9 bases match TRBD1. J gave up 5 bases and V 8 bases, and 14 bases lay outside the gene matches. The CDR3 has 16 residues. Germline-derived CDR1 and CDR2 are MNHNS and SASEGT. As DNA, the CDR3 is TGTGCCAGCTATCCCCCGGGACAGGGTGTAGGAGATACGCAGTATTTT. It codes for CASYPPGQGVGDTQYF.

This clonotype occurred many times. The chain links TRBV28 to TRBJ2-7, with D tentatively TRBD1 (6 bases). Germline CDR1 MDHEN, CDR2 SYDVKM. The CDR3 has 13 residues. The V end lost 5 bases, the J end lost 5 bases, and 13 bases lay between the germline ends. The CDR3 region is CASSPTGTNEQYF. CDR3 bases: TGTGCCAGCAGTCCCACAGGGACCAACGAGCAGTACTTC.

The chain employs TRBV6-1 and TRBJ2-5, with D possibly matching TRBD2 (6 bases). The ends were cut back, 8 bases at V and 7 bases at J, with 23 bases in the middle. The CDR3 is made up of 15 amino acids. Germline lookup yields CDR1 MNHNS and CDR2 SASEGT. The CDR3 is CASAPRGIGGGTQYF. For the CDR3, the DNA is TGTGCCAGCGCCCCGCGGGGAATCGGCGGTGGGACCCAGTACTTC.

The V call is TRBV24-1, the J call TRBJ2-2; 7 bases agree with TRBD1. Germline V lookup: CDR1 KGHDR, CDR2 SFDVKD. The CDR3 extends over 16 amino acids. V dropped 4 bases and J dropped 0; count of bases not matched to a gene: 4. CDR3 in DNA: TGTGCCACCAGTGACATGGACAGGACGAACACCGGGGAGCTGTTTTTT. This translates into CATSDMDRTNTGELFF.

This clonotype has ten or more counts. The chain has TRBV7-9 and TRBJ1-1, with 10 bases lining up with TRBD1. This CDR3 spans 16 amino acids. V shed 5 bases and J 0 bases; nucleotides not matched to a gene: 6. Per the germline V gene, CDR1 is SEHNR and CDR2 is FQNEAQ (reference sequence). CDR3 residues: CASSLTGGGLNTEAFF. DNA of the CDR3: TGTGCCAGCAGCCTGACAGGGGGCGGGCTGAACACTGAAGCTTTCTTT.

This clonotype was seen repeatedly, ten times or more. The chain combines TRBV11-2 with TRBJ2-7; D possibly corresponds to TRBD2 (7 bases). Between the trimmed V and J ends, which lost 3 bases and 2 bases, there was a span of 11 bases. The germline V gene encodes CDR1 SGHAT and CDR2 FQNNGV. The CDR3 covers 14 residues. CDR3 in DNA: TGTGCCAGCAGCTTGGCGGGGGCCCCCTACGAGCAGTACTTC. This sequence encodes CASSLAGAPYEQYF.

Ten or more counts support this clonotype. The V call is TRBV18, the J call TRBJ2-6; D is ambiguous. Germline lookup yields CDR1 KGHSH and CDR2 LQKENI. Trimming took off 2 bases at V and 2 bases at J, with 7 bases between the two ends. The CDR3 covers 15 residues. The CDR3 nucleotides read TGTGCCAGCTCACCAAGAACACCTGGGGCCAACGTCCTGACTTTC. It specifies CASSPRTPGANVLTF.

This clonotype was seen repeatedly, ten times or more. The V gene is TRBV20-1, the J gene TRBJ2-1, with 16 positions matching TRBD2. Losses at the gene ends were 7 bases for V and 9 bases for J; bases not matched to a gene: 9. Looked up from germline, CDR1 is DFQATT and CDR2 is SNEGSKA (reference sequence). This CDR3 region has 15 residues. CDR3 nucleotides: TGCAGTGTTTCGGGACTAGCGGGAGGGCCAGGTGAGCAGTTCTTC. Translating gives CSVSGLAGGPGEQFF.

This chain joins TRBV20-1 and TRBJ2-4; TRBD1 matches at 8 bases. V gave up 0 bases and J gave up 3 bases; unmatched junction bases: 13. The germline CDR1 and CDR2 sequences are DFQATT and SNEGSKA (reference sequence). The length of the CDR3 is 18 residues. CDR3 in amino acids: CSARDWTGTPEVKNIQYF. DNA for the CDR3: TGCAGTGCTAGAGATTGGACAGGGACTCCAGAAGTCAAAAACATTCAGTACTTC.

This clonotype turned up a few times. CDR3 sequence: CASSLGRTGWNTIYF. In nucleotides, the CDR3 is TGTGCCAGCAGTTTAGGCCGGACAGGATGGAACACCATATATTTT. The chain joins TRBV12-3 or TRBV12-4 to TRBJ1-3; the match to TRBD1 covers 7 bases. J gave up 7 bases and V 1 base, and 7 bases lay outside the gene matches. The length of the CDR3 is 15 residues.

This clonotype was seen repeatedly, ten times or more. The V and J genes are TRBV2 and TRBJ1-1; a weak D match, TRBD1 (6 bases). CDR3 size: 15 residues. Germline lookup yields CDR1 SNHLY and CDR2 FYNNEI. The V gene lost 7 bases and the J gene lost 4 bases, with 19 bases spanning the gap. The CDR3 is CASTRVGIGGTEAFF. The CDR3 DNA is TGTGCCAGCACTCGGGTGGGTATAGGGGGCACTGAAGCTTTCTTT.

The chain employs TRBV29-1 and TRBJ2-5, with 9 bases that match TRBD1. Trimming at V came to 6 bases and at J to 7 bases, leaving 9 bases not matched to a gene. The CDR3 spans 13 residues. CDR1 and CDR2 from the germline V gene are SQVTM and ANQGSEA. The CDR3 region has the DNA TGCAGCGTGGAACAGGGGGCTGGGGGGACCCAGTACTTC. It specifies CSVEQGAGGTQYF.

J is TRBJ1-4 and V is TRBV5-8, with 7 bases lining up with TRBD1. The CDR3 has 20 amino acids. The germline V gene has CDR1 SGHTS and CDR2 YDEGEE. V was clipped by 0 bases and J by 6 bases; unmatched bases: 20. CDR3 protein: CASSLGQGRGEGAYDEKLFF. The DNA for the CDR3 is TGTGCCAGCAGCTTGGGACAGGGCCGAGGGGAGGGGGCCTACGATGAAAAACTGTTTTTT.

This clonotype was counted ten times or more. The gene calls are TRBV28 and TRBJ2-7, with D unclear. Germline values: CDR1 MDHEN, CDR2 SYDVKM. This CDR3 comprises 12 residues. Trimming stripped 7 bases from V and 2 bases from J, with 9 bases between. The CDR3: CASKTRTYEQYF. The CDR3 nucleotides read TGTGCCAGCAAGACACGCACCTACGAGCAGTACTTC. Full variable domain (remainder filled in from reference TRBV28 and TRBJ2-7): DVKVTQSSRYLVKRTGEKVFLECVQDMDHENMFWYRQDPGLGLRLIYFSYDVKMKEKGDIPEGYSVSREKKERFSLILESASTNQTSMYLCASKTRTYEQYFGPGTRLTVT.

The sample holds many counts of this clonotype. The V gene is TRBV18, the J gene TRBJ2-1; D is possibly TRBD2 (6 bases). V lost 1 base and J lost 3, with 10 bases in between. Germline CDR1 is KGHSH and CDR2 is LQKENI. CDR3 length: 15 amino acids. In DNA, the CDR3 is TGTGCCAGCTCACCACTGACTAGGAGCTACAATGAGCAGTTCTTC. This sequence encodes CASSPLTRSYNEQFF. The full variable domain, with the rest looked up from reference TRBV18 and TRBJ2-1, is NAGVMQNPRHLVRRRGQEARLRCSPMKGHSHVYWYRQLPEEGLKFMVYLQKENIIDESGMPKERFSAEFPKEGPSILRIQQVVRGDSAAYFCASSPLTRSYNEQFFGPGTRLTVL.

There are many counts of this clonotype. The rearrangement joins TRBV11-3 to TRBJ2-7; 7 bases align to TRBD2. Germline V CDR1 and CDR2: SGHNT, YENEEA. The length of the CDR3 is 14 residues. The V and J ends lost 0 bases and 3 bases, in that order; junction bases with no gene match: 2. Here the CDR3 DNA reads TGTGCCAGCAGCTTAGAGCCTAGCGGCTACGAGCAGTACTTC. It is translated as CASSLEPSGYEQYF.

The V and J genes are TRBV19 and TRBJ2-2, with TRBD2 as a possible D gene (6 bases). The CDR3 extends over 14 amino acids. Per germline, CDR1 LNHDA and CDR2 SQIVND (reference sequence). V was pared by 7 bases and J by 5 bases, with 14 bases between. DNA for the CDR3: TGTGCCAGTATAAAACGGGAGAGGACCGGGGAGCTGTTTTTT. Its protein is CASIKRERTGELFF.

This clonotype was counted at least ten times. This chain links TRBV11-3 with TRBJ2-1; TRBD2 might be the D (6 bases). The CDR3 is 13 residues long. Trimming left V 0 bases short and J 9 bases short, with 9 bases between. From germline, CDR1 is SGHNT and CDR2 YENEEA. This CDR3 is CASSLEVGGEQFF. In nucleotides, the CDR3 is TGTGCCAGCAGCTTAGAGGTGGGGGGTGAGCAGTTCTTC.

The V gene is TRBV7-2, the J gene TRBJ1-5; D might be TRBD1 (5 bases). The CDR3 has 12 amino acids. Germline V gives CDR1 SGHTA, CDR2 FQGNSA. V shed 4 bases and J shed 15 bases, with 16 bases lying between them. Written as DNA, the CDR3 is TGTGCCAGCAGCTCGGGGGACCGTCGGGGGCATTTT. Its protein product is CASSSGDRRGHF.

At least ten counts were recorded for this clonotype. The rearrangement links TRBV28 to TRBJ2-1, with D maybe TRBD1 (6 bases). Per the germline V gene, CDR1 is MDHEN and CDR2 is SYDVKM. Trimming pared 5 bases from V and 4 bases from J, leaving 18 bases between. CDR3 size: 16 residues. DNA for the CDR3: TGTGCCAGCAGTAACAGCTTGAGCAGGGGTTACAATGAGCAGTTCTTC. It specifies CASSNSLSRGYNEQFF.

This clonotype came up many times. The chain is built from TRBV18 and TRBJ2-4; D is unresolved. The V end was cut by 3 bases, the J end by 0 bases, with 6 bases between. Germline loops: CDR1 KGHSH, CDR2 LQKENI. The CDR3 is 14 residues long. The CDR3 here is CASSPGVAKNIQYF. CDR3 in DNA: TGTGCCAGCTCACCTGGCGTAGCCAAAAACATTCAGTACTTC.

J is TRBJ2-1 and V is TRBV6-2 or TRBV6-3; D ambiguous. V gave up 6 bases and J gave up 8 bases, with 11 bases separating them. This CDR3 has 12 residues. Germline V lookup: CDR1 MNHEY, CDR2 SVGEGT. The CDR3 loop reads CASSPVPYEQFF. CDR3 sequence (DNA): TGTGCCAGCAGCCCAGTCCCTTATGAGCAGTTCTTC.

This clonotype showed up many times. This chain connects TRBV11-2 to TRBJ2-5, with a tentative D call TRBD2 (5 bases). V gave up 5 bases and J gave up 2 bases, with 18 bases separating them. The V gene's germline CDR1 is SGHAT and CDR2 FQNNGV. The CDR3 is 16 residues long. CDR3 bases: TGTGCCAGCAGCCTCTTAGGTACCTCGGGGCAAGAGACCCAGTACTTC. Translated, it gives CASSLLGTSGQETQYF.

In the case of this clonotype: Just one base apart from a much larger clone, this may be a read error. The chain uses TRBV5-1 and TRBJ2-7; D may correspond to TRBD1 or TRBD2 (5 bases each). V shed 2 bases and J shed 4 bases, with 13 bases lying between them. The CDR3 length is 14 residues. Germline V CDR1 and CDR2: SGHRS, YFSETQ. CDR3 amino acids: CASSFGDGQYEQYF. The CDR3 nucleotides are TGCGCCAGCAGCTTTGGGGACGGTCAATACGAGCAGTACTTC.